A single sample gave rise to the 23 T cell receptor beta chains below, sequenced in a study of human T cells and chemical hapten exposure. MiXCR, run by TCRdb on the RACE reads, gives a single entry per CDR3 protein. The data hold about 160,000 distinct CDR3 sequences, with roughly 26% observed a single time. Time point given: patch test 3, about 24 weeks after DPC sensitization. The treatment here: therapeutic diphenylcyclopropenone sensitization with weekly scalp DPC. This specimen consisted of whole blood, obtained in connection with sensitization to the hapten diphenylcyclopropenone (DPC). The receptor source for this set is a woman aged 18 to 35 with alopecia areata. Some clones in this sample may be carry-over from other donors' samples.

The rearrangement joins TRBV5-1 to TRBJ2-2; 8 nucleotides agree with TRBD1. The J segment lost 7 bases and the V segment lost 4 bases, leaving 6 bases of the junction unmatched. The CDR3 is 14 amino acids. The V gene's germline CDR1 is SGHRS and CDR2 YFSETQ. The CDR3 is CASSQGQGLGELFF. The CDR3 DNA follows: TGCGCCAGCAGCCAAGGACAGGGCCTCGGGGAGCTGTTTTTT.

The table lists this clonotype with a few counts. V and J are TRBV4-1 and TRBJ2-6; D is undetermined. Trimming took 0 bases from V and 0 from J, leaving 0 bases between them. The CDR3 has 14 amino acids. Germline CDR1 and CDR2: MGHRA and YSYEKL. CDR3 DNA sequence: TGCGCCAGCAGCCAAGACTCTGGGGCCAACGTCCTGACTTTC. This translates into CASSQDSGANVLTF.

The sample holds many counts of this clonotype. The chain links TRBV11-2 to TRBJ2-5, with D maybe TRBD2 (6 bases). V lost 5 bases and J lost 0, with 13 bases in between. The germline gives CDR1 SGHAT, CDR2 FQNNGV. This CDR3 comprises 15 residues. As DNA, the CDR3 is TGTGCCAGCAGCGCGGGACTTCCGTACCAAGAGACCCAGTACTTC. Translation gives CASSAGLPYQETQYF.

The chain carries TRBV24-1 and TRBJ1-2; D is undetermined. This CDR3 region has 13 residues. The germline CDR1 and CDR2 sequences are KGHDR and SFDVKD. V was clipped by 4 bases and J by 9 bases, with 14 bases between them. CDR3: CATSETRTGSYTF. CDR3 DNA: TGTGCCACCAGTGAAACCCGGACCGGGAGCTACACCTTC.

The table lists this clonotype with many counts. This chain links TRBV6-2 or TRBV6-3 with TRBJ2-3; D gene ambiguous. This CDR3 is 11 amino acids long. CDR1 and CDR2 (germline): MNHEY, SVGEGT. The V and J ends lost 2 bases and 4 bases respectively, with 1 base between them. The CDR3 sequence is CASSYADTQYF. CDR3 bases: TGTGCCAGCAGTTACGCAGATACGCAGTATTTT.

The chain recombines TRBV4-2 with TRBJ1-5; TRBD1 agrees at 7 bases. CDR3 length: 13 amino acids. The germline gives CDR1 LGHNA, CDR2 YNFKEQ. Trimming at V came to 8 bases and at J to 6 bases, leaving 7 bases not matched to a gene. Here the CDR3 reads CASQGGTAQPQHF. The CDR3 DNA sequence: TGTGCCAGCCAGGGGGGAACGGCTCAGCCCCAGCATTTT.

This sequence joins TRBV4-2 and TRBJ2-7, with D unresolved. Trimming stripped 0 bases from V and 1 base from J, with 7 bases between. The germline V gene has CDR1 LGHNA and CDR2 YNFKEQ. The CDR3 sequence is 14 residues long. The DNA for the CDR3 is TGTGCCAGCAGCCAAGAGACTCATTCCTACGAGCAGTACTTC. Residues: CASSQETHSYEQYF.

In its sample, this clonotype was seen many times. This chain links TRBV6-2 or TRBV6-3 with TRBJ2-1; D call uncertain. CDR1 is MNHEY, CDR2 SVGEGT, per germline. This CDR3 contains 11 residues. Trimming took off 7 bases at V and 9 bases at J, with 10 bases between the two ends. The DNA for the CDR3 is TGTGCCAGCAAAGAGGTGGGTGAGCAGTTCTTC. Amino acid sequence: CASKEVGEQFF.

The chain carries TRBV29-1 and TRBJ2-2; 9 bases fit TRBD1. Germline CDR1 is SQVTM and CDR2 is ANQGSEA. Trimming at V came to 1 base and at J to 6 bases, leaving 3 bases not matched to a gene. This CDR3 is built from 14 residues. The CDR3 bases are TGCAGCGTTGAAGGGGACAGGGTTGCCGGGGAGCTGTTTTTT. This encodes CSVEGDRVAGELFF.

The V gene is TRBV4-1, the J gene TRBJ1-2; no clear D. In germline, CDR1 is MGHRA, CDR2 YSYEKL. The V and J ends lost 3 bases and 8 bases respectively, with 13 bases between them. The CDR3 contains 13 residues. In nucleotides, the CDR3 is TGCGCCAGCAGCCATTACGGAGTGAGGGGCTACACCTTC. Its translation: CASSHYGVRGYTF.

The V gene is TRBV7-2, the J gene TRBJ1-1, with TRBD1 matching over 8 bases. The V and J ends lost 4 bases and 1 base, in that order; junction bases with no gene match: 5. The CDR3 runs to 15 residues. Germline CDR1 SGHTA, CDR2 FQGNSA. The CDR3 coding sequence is TGTGCCAGCAGCTCGGACAGGGCCGGGAACACTGAAGCTTTCTTT. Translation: CASSSDRAGNTEAFF.

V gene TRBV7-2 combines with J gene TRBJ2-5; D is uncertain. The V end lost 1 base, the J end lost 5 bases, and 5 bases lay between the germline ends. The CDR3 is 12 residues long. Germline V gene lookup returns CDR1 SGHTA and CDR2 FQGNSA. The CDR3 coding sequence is TGTGCCAGCAGCTTAGTACCGGAGACCCAGTACTTC. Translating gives CASSLVPETQYF.

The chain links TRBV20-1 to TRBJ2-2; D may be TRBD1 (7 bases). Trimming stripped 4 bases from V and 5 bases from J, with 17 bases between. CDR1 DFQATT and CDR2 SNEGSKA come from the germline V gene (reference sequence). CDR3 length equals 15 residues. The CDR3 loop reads CSANPRPGGTGELFF. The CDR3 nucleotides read TGCAGTGCTAACCCTCGTCCAGGGGGGACCGGGGAGCTGTTTTTT.

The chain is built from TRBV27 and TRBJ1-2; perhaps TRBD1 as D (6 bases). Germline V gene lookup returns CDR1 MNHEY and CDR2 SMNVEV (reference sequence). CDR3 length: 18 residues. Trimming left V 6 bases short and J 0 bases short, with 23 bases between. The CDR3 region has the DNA TGTGCCAGCAGCTCTAACACCCTCGACAGGTCCTCTAACTATGGCTACACCTTC. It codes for CASSSNTLDRSSNYGYTF.

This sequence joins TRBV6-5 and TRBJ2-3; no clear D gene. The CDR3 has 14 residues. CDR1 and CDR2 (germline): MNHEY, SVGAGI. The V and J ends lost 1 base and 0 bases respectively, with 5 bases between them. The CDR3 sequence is CASSYFPSTDTQYF. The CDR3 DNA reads TGTGCCAGCAGTTACTTCCCCAGCACAGATACGCAGTATTTT.

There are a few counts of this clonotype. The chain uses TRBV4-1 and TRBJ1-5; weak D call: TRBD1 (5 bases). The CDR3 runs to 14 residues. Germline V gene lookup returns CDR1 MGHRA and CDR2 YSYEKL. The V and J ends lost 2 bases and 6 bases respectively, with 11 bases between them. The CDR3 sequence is CASSQFTQGQPQHF. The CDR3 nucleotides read TGCGCCAGCAGCCAATTTACCCAGGGTCAGCCCCAGCATTTT.

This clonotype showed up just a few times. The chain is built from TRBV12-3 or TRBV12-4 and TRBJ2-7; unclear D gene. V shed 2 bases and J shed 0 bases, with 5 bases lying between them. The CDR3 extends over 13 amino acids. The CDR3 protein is CASSLQNSYEQYF. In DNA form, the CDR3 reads TGTGCCAGCAGTTTACAGAACTCCTACGAGCAGTACTTC.

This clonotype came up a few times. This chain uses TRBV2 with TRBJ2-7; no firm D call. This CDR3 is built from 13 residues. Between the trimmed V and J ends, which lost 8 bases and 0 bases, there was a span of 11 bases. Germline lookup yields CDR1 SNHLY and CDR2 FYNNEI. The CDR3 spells CASGYSPSYEQYF. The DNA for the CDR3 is TGTGCCAGCGGGTACTCCCCCTCCTACGAGCAGTACTTC.

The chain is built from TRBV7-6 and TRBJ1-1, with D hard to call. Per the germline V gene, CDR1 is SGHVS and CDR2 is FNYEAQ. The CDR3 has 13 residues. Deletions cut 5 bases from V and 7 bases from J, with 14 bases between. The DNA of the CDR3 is TGTGCCAGCAGCCCGTTCTACCCAGGTGAAGCTTTCTTT. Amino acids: CASSPFYPGEAFF.

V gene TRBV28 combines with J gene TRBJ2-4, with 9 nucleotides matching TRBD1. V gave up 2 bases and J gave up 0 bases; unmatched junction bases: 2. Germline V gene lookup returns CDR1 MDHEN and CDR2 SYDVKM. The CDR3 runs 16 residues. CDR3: CASSLGTGLAKNIQYF. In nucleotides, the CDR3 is TGTGCCAGCAGTTTAGGGACAGGGCTAGCCAAAAACATTCAGTACTTC. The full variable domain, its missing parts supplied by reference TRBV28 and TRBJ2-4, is DVKVTQSSRYLVKRTGEKVFLECVQDMDHENMFWYRQDPGLGLRLIYFSYDVKMKEKGDIPEGYSVSREKKERFSLILESASTNQTSMYLCASSLGTGLAKNIQYFGAGTRLSVL.

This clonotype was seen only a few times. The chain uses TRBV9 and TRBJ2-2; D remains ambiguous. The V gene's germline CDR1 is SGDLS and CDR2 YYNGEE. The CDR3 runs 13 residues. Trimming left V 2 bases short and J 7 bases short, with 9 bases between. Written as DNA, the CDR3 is TGTGCCAGCAGCGTGTTCGAGGACGGGGAGCTGTTTTTT. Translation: CASSVFEDGELFF.

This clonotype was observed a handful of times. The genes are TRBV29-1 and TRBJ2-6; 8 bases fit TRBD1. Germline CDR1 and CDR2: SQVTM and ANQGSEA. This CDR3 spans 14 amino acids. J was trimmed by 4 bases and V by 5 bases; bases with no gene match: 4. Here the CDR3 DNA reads TGCAGCGTTCAGGGGGCGACCGGGGCCAACGTCCTGACTTTC. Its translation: CSVQGATGANVLTF.

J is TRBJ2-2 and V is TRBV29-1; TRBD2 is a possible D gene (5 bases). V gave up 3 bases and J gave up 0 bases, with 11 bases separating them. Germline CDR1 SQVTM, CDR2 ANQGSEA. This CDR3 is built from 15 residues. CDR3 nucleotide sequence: TGCAGCGTTGAGATCCGGGGTACGAACACCGGGGAGCTGTTTTTT. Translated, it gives CSVEIRGTNTGELFF.